The 2 T cell receptor beta chains reported below all come from one sample, sequenced in a study of PD-L1 blockade in urothelial cancer. Libraries were prepared by immunoSEQ multiplex PCR; TCRdb keeps only in-frame clonotypes and omits some of them. The table includes tens of thousands of clones, 86% detected once. As to time point: pretreatment peripheral blood. This material consisted of PBMCs, taken around atezolizumab (anti-PD-L1) treatment. The origin of the receptors is a man aged 55 to 70 with urothelial cancer.

The CDR3 nucleotides are TGTGCCAGCAGCACCCGGACAGGGGGATTCCCCTACAATGAGCAGTTCTTC. Translating it yields CASSTRTGGFPYNEQFF. This chain uses TRBV9 with TRBJ2-1; 10 bases are a match to TRBD1. J gave up 2 bases and V 4 bases, and 9 bases lay outside the gene matches. This CDR3 has 17 residues. The germline V gene encodes CDR1 SGDLS and CDR2 YYNGEE.

The chain joins TRBV30 to TRBJ2-7; no reliable D call. Trimming stripped 0 bases from V and 0 bases from J, with 9 bases between. This CDR3 has 14 residues. Germline values: CDR1 GTSNPN, CDR2 SVGIG (reference sequence). The CDR3, as DNA: TGTGCCTGGAGTGTATCTCTAGGCTCCTACGAGCAGTACTTC. Its protein product is CAWSVSLGSYEQYF.